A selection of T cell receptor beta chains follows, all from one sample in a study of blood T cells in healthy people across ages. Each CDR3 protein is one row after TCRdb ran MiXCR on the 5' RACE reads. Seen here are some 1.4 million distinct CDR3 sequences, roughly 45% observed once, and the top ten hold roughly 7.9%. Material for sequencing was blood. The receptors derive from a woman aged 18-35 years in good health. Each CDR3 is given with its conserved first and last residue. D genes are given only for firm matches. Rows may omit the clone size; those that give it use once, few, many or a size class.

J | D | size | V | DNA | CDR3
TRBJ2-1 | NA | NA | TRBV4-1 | TGCGCCAGCAGCCAAGGACCTGAATACTACAATGAGCAGTTCTTC | CASSQGPEYYNEQFF
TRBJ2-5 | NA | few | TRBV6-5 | TGTGCCAGCAGTTACGCGCAGACCCAGTACTTC | CASSYAQTQYF
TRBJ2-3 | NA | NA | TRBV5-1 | TGCGCCAGCACCTCGTTTCCCGGCACAGATACGCAGTATTTT | CASTSFPGTDTQYF
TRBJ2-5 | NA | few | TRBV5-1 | TGCGCCAGCAGCTTCGGTCCAGTGTTCGAAGAGACCCAGTACTTC | CASSFGPVFEETQYF
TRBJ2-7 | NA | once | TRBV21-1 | TGTGCCAGCAACATGTCCCGGGACAGAGCTACCTACGAGCAGTACTTC | CASNMSRDRATYEQYF
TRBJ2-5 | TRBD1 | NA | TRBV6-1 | TGTGCCTCACATAGGGACAGGGTTCAAGAGACCCAGTACTTC | CASHRDRVQETQYF
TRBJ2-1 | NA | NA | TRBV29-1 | TGCAGCGTTGTGGGGGATGCTGATGAGCAGTTCTTC | CSVVGDADEQFF
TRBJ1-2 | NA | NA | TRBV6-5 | TGTGCCAGCAGTTCACAATCGGGCGGCTACACCTTC | CASSSQSGGYTF
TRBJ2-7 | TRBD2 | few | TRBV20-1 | TGCAGTGCCCCTCGAGCGGGAGGGCCCTACGAGCAGTACTTC | CSAPRAGGPYEQYF
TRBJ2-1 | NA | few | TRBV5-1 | TGCGCCAGCAGCTTGACGCTCGGGAATCTCTACAATGAGCAGTTCTTC | CASSLTLGNLYNEQFF
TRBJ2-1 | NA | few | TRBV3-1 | TGTGCCACGGGTCTCTCCGCTAACTCCTACAATGAGCAGTTCTTC | CATGLSANSYNEQFF
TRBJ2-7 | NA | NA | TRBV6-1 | TGTGCCAGCAGTGAAGGGGGTAGTAGCCACGAGCAGTACTTC | CASSEGGSSHEQYF
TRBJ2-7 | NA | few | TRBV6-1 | TGTGCCAGCAGTTGGCGACCGAAGCAAACCTACGAGCAGTACTTC | CASSWRPKQTYEQYF
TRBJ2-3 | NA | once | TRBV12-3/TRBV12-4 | TGTGCCAGCAGTTCCCCCGGACGGTATACGCAGTATTTT | CASSSPGRYTQYF
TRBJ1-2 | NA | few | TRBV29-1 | TGCAGCGTTGAAAAACAGGTGGGGGGCTACACCTTC | CSVEKQVGGYTF
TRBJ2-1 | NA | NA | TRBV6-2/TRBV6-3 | TGTGCCAGCAGTTACTCCTTGGACTGGCAAAGGGAGCAGTTCTTC | CASSYSLDWQREQFF
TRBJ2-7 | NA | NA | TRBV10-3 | TGTGCCATCAGTGCAAAGGGCGGGGTCTACGAGCAGTACTTC | CAISAKGGVYEQYF
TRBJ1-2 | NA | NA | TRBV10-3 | TGTGCCATCAGTGAGTCGGAGGGACGACATGGCTACACCTTC | CAISESEGRHGYTF
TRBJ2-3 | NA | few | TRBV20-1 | TGCAGTGCTAGAGATTCCAGCGGAGTAATGGGGCAGTATTTT | CSARDSSGVMGQYF
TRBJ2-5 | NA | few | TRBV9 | TGTGCCAGCAGCCTCAACAGTTGGTGGGAGACCCAGTACTTC | CASSLNSWWETQYF
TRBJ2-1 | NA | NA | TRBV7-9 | TGTGCCAGCAGCTTAGCGCTTCGGCGGGAGCAGTTCTTC | CASSLALRREQFF
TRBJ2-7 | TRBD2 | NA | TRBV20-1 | TGCAGTGCTGGAATCCGACTAGCCAGAAAAGCCTACGAGCAGTACTTC | CSAGIRLARKAYEQYF
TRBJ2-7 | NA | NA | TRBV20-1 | TGCAGTGCCCCGGACCCATCCTACGAGCAGTACTTC | CSAPDPSYEQYF
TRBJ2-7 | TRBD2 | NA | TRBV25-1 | TGTGCCAGCAGACGGGAGGCCCCCTACGAGCAGTACTTC | CASRREAPYEQYF
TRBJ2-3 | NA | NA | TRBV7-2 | TGTGCCAGCAGTCCCAGGGGGACTGGCACAGATACGCAGTATTTT | CASSPRGTGTDTQYF
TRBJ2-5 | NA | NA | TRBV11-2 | TGTGCCAGCAGCTTGGGGGGGGGCCCTTGGGAGACCCAGTACTTC | CASSLGGGPWETQYF
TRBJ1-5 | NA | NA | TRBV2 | TGTGCCGGGAAGGACAGCAGCAATCAGCCCCAGCATTTT | CAGKDSSNQPQHF
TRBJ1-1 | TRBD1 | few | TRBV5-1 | TGCGCCAGCACACCACAGGGGGATGTCACTGAAGCTTTCTTT | CASTPQGDVTEAFF
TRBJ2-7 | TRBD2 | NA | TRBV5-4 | TGTGCCAGCAGCTTTTGGGGGGGGACCTACGAGCAGTACTTC | CASSFWGGTYEQYF
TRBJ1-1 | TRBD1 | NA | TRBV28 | TGTGCCAGCAGCCAAATCGACAGGGATGAAGCTTTCTTT | CASSQIDRDEAFF
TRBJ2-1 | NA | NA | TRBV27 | TGTGCCAGCAGTTCCCTCCCGATCGGGGAATCATACCAGTTCTTC | CASSSLPIGESYQFF
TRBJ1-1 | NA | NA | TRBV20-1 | TGCAGTGCCCCCGGGGGGGCTGAAGCTTTCTTT | CSAPGGAEAFF
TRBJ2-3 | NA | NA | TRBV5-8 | TGTGCCAGCAGCTTTGAGGGGCTGAGCACAGATACGCAGTATTTT | CASSFEGLSTDTQYF
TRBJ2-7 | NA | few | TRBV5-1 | TGCGCCAGCAGAGAGGGAGAGGGCCACGAGCAGTACTTC | CASREGEGHEQYF
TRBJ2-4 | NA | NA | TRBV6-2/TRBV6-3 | TGTGCCAGCAGTTACCGGACTATAGGCGCCAAAAACATTCAGTACTTC | CASSYRTIGAKNIQYF
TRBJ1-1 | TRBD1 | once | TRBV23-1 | TGCGCCAGCAGTCGATGGCCACAGGGGCAGAACACTGAAGCTTTCTTT | CASSRWPQGQNTEAFF
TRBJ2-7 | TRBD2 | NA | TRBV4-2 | TGTGCCAGCAGCCATGATAGCGGGGGAGTACGTAATGAGCAGTACTTC | CASSHDSGGVRNEQYF
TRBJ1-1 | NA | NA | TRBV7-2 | TGTGCCAGCAGCTCCGCCTGGGACACTGAAGCTTTCTTT | CASSSAWDTEAFF
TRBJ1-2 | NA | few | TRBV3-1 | TGTGCCAGCAGCCGACAGAGTTGGGGGGCTGACTATGGCTACACCTTC | CASSRQSWGADYGYTF
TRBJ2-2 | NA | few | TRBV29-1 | TGCAGCGTTGAAGTTGGGGGACCAGGGGAGCTGTTTTTT | CSVEVGGPGELFF
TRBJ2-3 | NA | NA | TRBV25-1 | TGTGCCAGCAGTGAGGGCGGGAAAGGCACAGATACGCAGTATTTT | CASSEGGKGTDTQYF
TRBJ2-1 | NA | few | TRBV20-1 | TGCAGTGCTAGAGAAGGCCCAGCCCTGGGCTATGAGCAGTTCTTC | CSAREGPALGYEQFF
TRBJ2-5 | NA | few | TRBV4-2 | TGTGCCAGCAGCCAAGTGGGGGTTCAGCAAGAGACCCAGTACTTC | CASSQVGVQQETQYF
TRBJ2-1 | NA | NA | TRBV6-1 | TGTGCCAGCACCGACGGCCGGGCTAGCGTCAATGAGCAGTTCTTC | CASTDGRASVNEQFF
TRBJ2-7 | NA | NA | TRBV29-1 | TGCAGCGCCTCCAGGCTAAACTACAATGAGCAGTACTTC | CSASRLNYNEQYF
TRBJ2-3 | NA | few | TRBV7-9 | TGTGCCAGCAGCTCCAGGGGGGTCCCGGATACGCAGTATTTT | CASSSRGVPDTQYF
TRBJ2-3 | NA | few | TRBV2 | TGTGCCAGCGAGTATACCCCGGGAGCGGCTGATACGCAGTATTTT | CASEYTPGAADTQYF
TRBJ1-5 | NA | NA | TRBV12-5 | TGTGCTAGTGGTCCCCATCAGCCCCAGCATTTT | CASGPHQPQHF
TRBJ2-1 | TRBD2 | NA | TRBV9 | TGTGCCAGCAGCCCCAGAGGGACTAGCTTGGGTGACAATGAGCAGTTATTC | CASSPRGTSLGDNEQLF
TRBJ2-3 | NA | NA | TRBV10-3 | TGTGCCACCAGTGAGGGTACAGGAACAGATACGCAGTATTTT | CATSEGTGTDTQYF
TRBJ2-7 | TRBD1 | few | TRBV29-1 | TGCAGCGTCGCCCCCTCCGGACAGGGTACACACGAGCAGTACTTC | CSVAPSGQGTHEQYF
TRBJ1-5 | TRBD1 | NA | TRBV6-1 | TGTGCCAGCAGGAGACAGGGGATGATAGGCAATCAGCCCCAGCATTTT | CASRRQGMIGNQPQHF
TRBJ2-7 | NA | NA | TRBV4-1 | TGCGCCAGCAGCCAAGTGGGCCGCGGAAGCTCCTACGAGCAGTACTTC | CASSQVGRGSSYEQYF
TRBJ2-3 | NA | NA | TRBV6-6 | TGTGCCAGCAGTCCCGAGGCTGGAGGAGATACGCAGTATTTT | CASSPEAGGDTQYF
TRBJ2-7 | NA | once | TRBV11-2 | TGTGCCAGCACCCCTCACCGGGTCCCTTCCTACGAGCAGTACTTC | CASTPHRVPSYEQYF
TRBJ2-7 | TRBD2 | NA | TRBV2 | TGTGCCAGCAGGGAGCGTAGCGGGAGCAACGAGCAGTACTTC | CASRERSGSNEQYF
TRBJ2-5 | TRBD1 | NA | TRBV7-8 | TGTGCCAGCAGCTTAGGACTCGACAGGGTTCACAATGAGCAGTACTTC | CASSLGLDRVHNEQYF